The 21 T cell receptor beta chains reported below all come from one sample, sequenced in a study of shared clonotypes between healthy human individuals. Generated by immunoSEQ multiplex PCR, the TCRdb table keeps only in-frame clones and is missing some. This table has hundreds of thousands of clones, 55% to 85% appearing once. The sequenced sample was memory CD4+ T cells sorted from blood. This sample's subset: CD45RA-negative fraction. The receptor source for this set is a woman in her twenties or thirties in good health.

The rearrangement joins TRBV5-1 to TRBJ2-5, with 7 bases fitting TRBD2. The CDR3 totals 13 residues. Unmatched junction bases numbered 5, after V lost 4 bases and J lost 5 bases. Germline assignment: CDR1 SGHRS and CDR2 YFSETQ. CDR3 sequence reads: CASSPGLVETQYF. For the CDR3, the DNA is TGCGCCAGCAGCCCTGGACTAGTTGAGACCCAGTACTTC.

The chain couples TRBV29-1 to TRBJ2-5; D unclear. V was trimmed by 6 bases and J by 7 bases, leaving 21 bases between them. The CDR3 extends over 14 amino acids. CDR1 is SQVTM and CDR2 is ANQGSEA in the germline V gene. The CDR3, as DNA: TGCAGCGTCGGAAAGACTGGGCTGGAAACGACCCAGTACTTC. Residues: CSVGKTGLETTQYF.

J is TRBJ2-4 and V is TRBV28; tentatively, D is TRBD1 or TRBD2 (5 bases each). This CDR3 region has 13 residues. The germline V gene encodes CDR1 MDHEN and CDR2 SYDVKM. V lost 2 bases and J lost 6, with 8 bases in between. The CDR3 spells CASSLRGANIQYF. CDR3 nucleotides: TGTGCCAGCAGTTTAAGAGGGGCAAACATTCAGTACTTC.

This chain connects TRBV5-4 to TRBJ1-5, with 7 bases fitting TRBD1. Germline CDR1 SGHNT, CDR2 YYREEE (reference sequence). The CDR3 length is 12 residues. Trimming took 9 bases from V and 4 from J; bases not matched to a gene: 4. The CDR3: CATGDRNQPQHF. In nucleotides, the CDR3 is TGTGCCACCGGGGACAGAAATCAGCCCCAGCATTTT.

Comments on this clone: This sample also contains other DNA sequences that code for the same CDR3. The chain joins TRBV5-1 to TRBJ2-2; D unresolved. Germline V CDR1 and CDR2: SGHRS, YFSETQ. This CDR3 has 13 amino acids. The V and J ends lost 0 bases and 5 bases respectively, with 5 bases between them. This chain's CDR3 is CASSLDSTGELFF. DNA of the CDR3: TGCGCCAGCAGCTTGGATAGTACCGGGGAGCTGTTTTTT. The entire variable domain, with the rest obtained from reference TRBV5-1 and TRBJ2-2, is as follows: KAGVTQTPRYLIKTRGQQVTLSCSPISGHRSVSWYQQTPGQGLQFLFEYFSETQRNKGNFPGRFSGRQFSNSRSEMNVSTLELGDSALYLCASSLDSTGELFFGEGSRLTVL.

This clone was seen repeatedly, ten times or more. The V call is TRBV5-6, the J call TRBJ2-1; TRBD1 might be the D (6 bases). The ends were cut back, 4 bases at V and 7 bases at J, with 21 bases in the middle. Per germline, CDR1 SGHDT and CDR2 YYEEEE. CDR3 size: 16 residues. The CDR3 nucleotides read TGTGCCAGCAGCCCGGGGCCAGGGGTCATTTTAAATGAGCAGTTCTTC. This translates into CASSPGPGVILNEQFF.

J is TRBJ2-3 and V is TRBV4-1, with 15 bases lining up with TRBD2. The CDR3 is 16 residues long. Germline V gene lookup returns CDR1 MGHRA and CDR2 YSYEKL. V dropped 4 bases and J dropped 4; count of bases not matched to a gene: 3. This CDR3 is CASSPGLAGGADTQYF. CDR3 DNA sequence: TGCGCCAGCAGCCCGGGACTAGCGGGAGGTGCAGATACGCAGTATTTT.

The chain employs TRBV6-5 and TRBJ2-3; 11 positions agree with TRBD2. The ends lost 0 bases at V and 13 bases at J; junction bases unmatched: 12. Germline V gene data show CDR1 as MNHEY and CDR2 as SVGAGI. The CDR3 is made up of 16 amino acids. The CDR3 region has the DNA TGTGCCAGCAGTTACTCATCCCTAGCGGGAGGCGGTGTCAAGTATTTT. Amino acid sequence: CASSYSSLAGGGVKYF.

The rearrangement uses TRBV6-1 and TRBJ2-2; no definite D call. The V gene lost 5 bases and the J gene lost 5 bases, with 9 bases spanning the gap. The CDR3 totals 13 residues. Per germline, CDR1 MNHNS and CDR2 SASEGT. The CDR3 DNA reads TGTGCCAGCAGTAAACCGGAGACCGGGGAGCTGTTTTTT. This gives the protein CASSKPETGELFF.

This chain connects TRBV5-1 to TRBJ2-6, with 11 bases that match TRBD1. The CDR3 is 18 residues long. Germline CDR1 is SGHRS and CDR2 is YFSETQ. J lost 4 bases, V lost 4 bases, and 10 bases had no gene match. The CDR3, as DNA: TGCGCCAGCAGCGGGTTGTCGGACAGGGGGCCAGGGGCCAACGTCCTGACTTTC. It specifies CASSGLSDRGPGANVLTF.

The J gene is TRBJ2-5, the V gene TRBV2; 8 nucleotides match TRBD1. J lost 3 bases, V lost 4 bases, and 10 bases had no gene match. Germline CDR1 SNHLY, CDR2 FYNNEI. This CDR3 has 16 residues. The CDR3 nucleotides read TGTGCCAGCAGTGGGAAGGACAGGGTCCCAAAAGAGACCCAGTACTTC. It specifies CASSGKDRVPKETQYF.

This clone has only a few counts. The J gene is TRBJ2-5, the V gene TRBV5-4; D might be TRBD1 (7 bases). This CDR3 region has 15 residues. In germline, CDR1 is SGHNT, CDR2 YYREEE (reference sequence). Between the trimmed V and J ends, which lost 2 bases and 5 bases, there was a span of 16 bases. The DNA of the CDR3 is TGTGCCAGCAGCTTCGGTGCAGGGGGAGGTGAGACCCAGTACTTC. Amino acids: CASSFGAGGGETQYF.

V is TRBV5-6 and J is TRBJ1-1; D remains unclear. Trimming took 1 base from V and 1 from J, leaving 5 bases between them. This CDR3 contains 13 residues. In germline, CDR1 is SGHDT, CDR2 YYEEEE. DNA of the CDR3: TGTGCCAGCAGCTTGACACAGAACACTGAAGCTTTCTTT. Translation: CASSLTQNTEAFF.

This chain uses TRBV11-2 with TRBJ1-5; no clear D gene. V gave up 1 base and J gave up 5 bases, with 6 bases separating them. This CDR3 spans 13 amino acids. CDR1 SGHAT and CDR2 FQNNGV come from the germline V gene. CDR3 sequence: CASSLAYDQPQHF. The CDR3 nucleotides are TGTGCCAGCAGCTTAGCCTACGATCAGCCCCAGCATTTT.

The chain couples TRBV7-4 to TRBJ1-2, with no clear D. Trimming took off 9 bases at V and 1 base at J, with 21 bases between the two ends. This CDR3 is 16 amino acids long. Germline V gene data show CDR1 as SGHVT and CDR2 as SQSDAQ. CDR3 loop: CARNPRSGVNNYGYTF. CDR3 in DNA: TGTGCCAGAAACCCTAGGTCGGGAGTAAATAACTATGGCTACACCTTC.

CDR3 residues: CASSVDPAYTEAFF. The CDR3 DNA reads as TGTGCCAGCAGTGTGGACCCGGCTTACACTGAAGCTTTCTTT. The rearrangement joins TRBV6-1 to TRBJ1-1; D gene unclear. Per germline, CDR1 MNHNS and CDR2 SASEGT. This CDR3 has 14 amino acids. Trimming left V 4 bases short and J 3 bases short, with 12 bases between.

The chain couples TRBV5-8 to TRBJ2-2; no reliable D call. V dropped 0 bases and J dropped 1 base, with 7 bases sitting between them. The CDR3 spans 15 residues. Germline loops: CDR1 SGHTS, CDR2 YDEGEE. CDR3 sequence: CASSLVVGNTGELFF. CDR3 nucleotides: TGTGCCAGCAGCTTGGTCGTAGGGAACACCGGGGAGCTGTTTTTT.

The V and J genes are TRBV4-1 and TRBJ1-5; 8 bases are a match to TRBD1. CDR3 size: 15 residues. CDR1 MGHRA and CDR2 YSYEKL come from the germline V gene. Trimming took 1 base from V and 2 from J; bases not matched to a gene: 1. The CDR3 region is CASSQADRGNQPQHF. The CDR3 coding sequence is TGCGCCAGCAGCCAAGCGGACAGGGGCAATCAGCCCCAGCATTTT.

The chain uses TRBV4-1 and TRBJ1-4, with a weak D call TRBD1 (6 bases). V lost 1 base, J lost 5 bases, and 11 bases lay in between. The length of the CDR3 is 15 residues. Per the germline V gene, CDR1 is MGHRA and CDR2 is YSYEKL. CDR3: CASSQGGAGNEKLFF. CDR3 bases: TGCGCCAGCAGCCAAGGGGGGGCAGGAAATGAAAAACTGTTTTTT.

V usage is TRBV28 and J usage is TRBJ2-1; D is ambiguous. The CDR3 consists of 16 residues. Trimming removed 5 bases from V and 2 bases from J, with 16 bases in between. The germline V gene encodes CDR1 MDHEN and CDR2 SYDVKM. The CDR3 nucleotides are TGTGCCAGCAGTCCGCTTAAGGGCTCCGCCTACAATGAGCAGTTCTTC. This codes for CASSPLKGSAYNEQFF.

The rearrangement joins TRBV27 to TRBJ1-4, with D possibly TRBD1 on 5 matching bases. V lost 8 bases and J 8 bases, leaving 15 bases between the germline ends. From germline, CDR1 is MNHEY and CDR2 SMNVEV (reference sequence). CDR3 length: 13 amino acids. The CDR3 protein is CASAPGWREKLFF. The CDR3 DNA follows: TGTGCCAGCGCCCCAGGGTGGCGGGAAAAACTGTTTTTT.